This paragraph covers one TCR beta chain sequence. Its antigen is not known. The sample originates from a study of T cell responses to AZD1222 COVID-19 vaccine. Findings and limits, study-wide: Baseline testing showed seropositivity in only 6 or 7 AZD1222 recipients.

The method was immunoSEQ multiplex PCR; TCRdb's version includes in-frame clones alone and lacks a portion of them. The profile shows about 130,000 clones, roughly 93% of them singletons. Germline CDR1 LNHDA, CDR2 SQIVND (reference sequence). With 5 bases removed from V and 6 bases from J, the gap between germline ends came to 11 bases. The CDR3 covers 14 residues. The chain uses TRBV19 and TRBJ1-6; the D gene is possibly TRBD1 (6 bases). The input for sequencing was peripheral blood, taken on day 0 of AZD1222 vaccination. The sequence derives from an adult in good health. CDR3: CASSAGRGNSPLHF. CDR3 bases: TGTGCCAGTAGTGCGGGCAGGGGTAATTCACCCCTCCACTTT.